These 21 T cell receptor beta chains share one sample of origin, sequenced in a study of PD-L1 blockade in urothelial cancer. Measured with immunoSEQ multiplex PCR; TCRdb has only the in-frame clones, and not every one. Among 50,000 to 65,000 clones listed, roughly 86% were seen once. This specimen consisted of PBMCs, obtained around atezolizumab (anti-PD-L1) treatment. Receptors originate from a man aged 50-59 years with urothelial cancer.

The chain employs TRBV15 and TRBJ2-1, with a possible D match to TRBD1 (6 bases). The V gene lost 0 bases and the J gene lost 0 bases, with 12 bases spanning the gap. CDR3 length: 17 residues. Germline assignment: CDR1 LNHNV and CDR2 YYDKDF (reference sequence). The DNA for the CDR3 is TGTGCCACCAGCAGAGATGCAGGGGCGGGCTCCTACAATGAGCAGTTCTTC. It translates to CATSRDAGAGSYNEQFF.

The rearrangement links TRBV6-5 to TRBJ2-1; weak D call: TRBD2 (6 bases). V was trimmed by 1 base and J by 1 base, leaving 8 bases between them. The germline CDR1 and CDR2 sequences are MNHEY and SVGAGI. The CDR3 has 15 residues. CDR3 protein: CASSYFAGSYNEQFF. CDR3 nucleotide sequence: TGTGCCAGCAGTTACTTTGCGGGATCCTACAATGAGCAGTTCTTC.

CDR3 protein: CASSSSGVETQYF. CDR3 coding DNA: TGTGCCAGCTCATCCTCAGGGGTGGAGACCCAGTACTTC. The chain employs TRBV18 and TRBJ2-5, with a tentative D call TRBD1 (6 bases). CDR1 is KGHSH and CDR2 is LQKENI in the germline V gene. V gave up 5 bases and J gave up 5 bases, with 12 bases separating them. The CDR3 has 13 residues.

The V and J genes are TRBV5-3 and TRBJ2-7, with D possibly matching TRBD1 (6 bases). TRBV5-3 is filed as an ORF, its function uncertain. The CDR3 is 14 residues long. Trimming took off 0 bases at V and 2 bases at J, with 9 bases between the two ends. CDR3 sequence (DNA): TGTGCCAGAAGCTTGGCAGGGGAAACCTACGAGCAGTACTTC. Translation: CARSLAGETYEQYF.

CDR3 protein: CASSPQGAITGELFF. The CDR3 region has the DNA TGTGCCAGCAGTCCCCAGGGTGCAATCACCGGGGAGCTGTTTTTT. This chain links TRBV2 with TRBJ2-2; D is possibly TRBD1 (5 bases). This CDR3 is built from 15 residues. The V end was cut by 5 bases, the J end by 4 bases, with 14 bases between. CDR1 is SNHLY and CDR2 is FYNNEI in the germline V gene.

This chain links TRBV27 with TRBJ2-7; the D gene is possibly TRBD1 (6 bases). From germline, CDR1 is MNHEY and CDR2 SMNVEV (reference sequence). CDR3 length: 14 amino acids. The germline V and J ends were trimmed by 10 bases and 2 bases, with 18 bases remaining between them. In DNA, the CDR3 is TGTGCCACCCGCACCGGACGGGACACCTACGAGCAGTACTTC. It is translated as CATRTGRDTYEQYF.

The sample holds one count of this clone. V gene TRBV2 combines with J gene TRBJ1-1; D remains ambiguous. Trimming stripped 6 bases from V and 6 bases from J, with 14 bases between. The germline gives CDR1 SNHLY, CDR2 FYNNEI. There are 13 residues in the CDR3. CDR3 coding DNA: TGTGCCAGCAGCCCCGGGCCGAGGGCTGAAGCTTTCTTT. Protein: CASSPGPRAEAFF. The full variable domain, completed using reference TRBV2 and TRBJ1-1, is EPEVTQTPSHQVTQMGQEVILRCVPISNHLYFYWYRQILGQKVEFLVSFYNNEISEKSEIFDDQFSVERPDGSNFTLKIRSTKLEDSAMYFCASSPGPRAEAFFGQGTRLTVV.

The chain joins TRBV6-5 to TRBJ2-7; 8 positions agree with TRBD2. Germline CDR1 reads MNHEY; CDR2 reads SVGAGI. This CDR3 contains 14 residues. The trim removed 6 bases at V and 6 bases at J, leaving 10 bases unmatched. CDR3 in DNA: TGTGCCAGCAGGAGAGCGGGAGAAGGAAGCGAGCAGTACTTC. This codes for CASRRAGEGSEQYF.

This chain joins TRBV18 and TRBJ1-1, with a tentative D call TRBD1 (6 bases). V shed 2 bases and J shed 5 bases, with 18 bases lying between them. Germline CDR1 and CDR2: KGHSH and LQKENI. This CDR3 has 16 amino acids. DNA of the CDR3: TGTGCCAGCTCACCAAACACCCCACGGACAGTAACTGAAGCTTTCTTT. Residues: CASSPNTPRTVTEAFF.

The gene calls are TRBV4-2 and TRBJ2-7; 14 nucleotides agree with TRBD2. This CDR3 region has 19 residues. The V gene end was trimmed by 0 bases and the J gene end by 7 bases; junction bases not matched to a gene: 14. The germline CDR1 and CDR2 sequences are LGHNA and YNFKEQ. CDR3 loop: CASSQEFSAGLAGAGEQYF. The DNA for the CDR3 is TGTGCCAGCAGCCAAGAGTTTAGTGCGGGACTAGCGGGAGCCGGTGAGCAGTACTTC.

This sequence joins TRBV9 and TRBJ1-6; D unclear. The CDR3 totals 13 residues. Germline CDR1 reads SGDLS; CDR2 reads YYNGEE. V was pared by 0 bases and J by 6 bases, with 4 bases between. The CDR3 nucleotides read TGTGCCAGCAGCGTAGAGCCTAATTCACCCCTCCACTTT. Its translation is CASSVEPNSPLHF.

This clone was detected only a few times. The genes are TRBV19 and TRBJ1-6; TRBD1 might be the D (6 bases). CDR1 LNHDA and CDR2 SQIVND come from the germline V gene (reference sequence). The V end was cut by 4 bases, the J end by 14 bases, with 15 bases between. The CDR3 is 13 residues long. Written as DNA, the CDR3 is TGTGCCAGTAGTAGTACAGGGTTTGAGACCCTCCACTTT. Its translation is CASSSTGFETLHF.

The chain employs TRBV14 and TRBJ1-3; no definite D call. Germline-derived CDR1 and CDR2 are SGHDN and FVKESK. The CDR3 spans 15 residues. Trimming took 4 bases from V and 4 from J, leaving 14 bases between them. The CDR3 protein is CASSLAGVIGNTIYF. The CDR3 nucleotides read TGTGCCAGCAGCCTAGCCGGGGTAATCGGAAACACCATATATTTT.

This chain links TRBV6-1 with TRBJ2-1; possibly TRBD1 for D (6 bases). With 3 bases removed from V and 13 bases from J, the gap between germline ends came to 16 bases. The CDR3 length is 13 residues. Germline CDR1 reads MNHNS; CDR2 reads SASEGT. The DNA for the CDR3 is TGTGCCAGCAGTGATGGGACACCTCGTAGCCAGTTCTTC. Its translation: CASSDGTPRSQFF.

The chain combines TRBV7-8 with TRBJ2-7, with 7 nucleotides matching TRBD1. Germline-derived CDR1 and CDR2 are SGHVS and FQNEAQ. V was pared by 2 bases and J by 2 bases, with 3 bases of the junction left unmatched. This CDR3 spans 14 amino acids. CDR3 nucleotides: TGTGCCAGCAGCTTACGGGACAGAGCCTACGAGCAGTACTTC. It codes for CASSLRDRAYEQYF.

The gene calls are TRBV4-2 and TRBJ2-3, with D maybe TRBD1 (6 bases). CDR3 length: 15 amino acids. Germline CDR1 LGHNA, CDR2 YNFKEQ. Deletions cut 2 bases from V and 2 bases from J, with 11 bases between. The CDR3 nucleotides read TGTGCCAGCAGCCAAAAGAGGGGGAACACAGATACGCAGTATTTT. Residues: CASSQKRGNTDTQYF.

The chain is built from TRBV6-1 and TRBJ1-4; tentatively, D is TRBD1 (5 bases). V dropped 7 bases and J dropped 4 bases, with 16 bases sitting between them. Per germline, CDR1 MNHNS and CDR2 SASEGT. The CDR3 totals 15 residues. CDR3 nucleotides: TGTGCCAGCATCTCGGGAGGGGCCGATAATGAAAAACTGTTTTTT. It specifies CASISGGADNEKLFF.

The chain joins TRBV7-9 to TRBJ2-7, with 11 bases fitting TRBD2. In germline, CDR1 is SEHNR, CDR2 FQNEAQ (reference sequence). J gave up 2 bases and V 5 bases, and 11 bases lay outside the gene matches. The CDR3 extends over 17 amino acids. The CDR3 DNA reads as TGTGCCAGCAGCCACACGGGGACTAGCGGTCATACCTACGAGCAGTACTTC. Its protein is CASSHTGTSGHTYEQYF.

This clone was counted between two and nine times. The chain links TRBV18 to TRBJ1-2; D call uncertain. The CDR3 is 14 amino acids. Trimming took off 5 bases at V and 5 bases at J, with 15 bases between the two ends. Germline CDR1 and CDR2: KGHSH and LQKENI. The CDR3 protein is CASSTAATGYGYTF. CDR3 bases: TGTGCCAGCTCAACCGCTGCAACGGGGTATGGCTACACCTTC.

The chain has TRBV5-1 and TRBJ2-5; 9 bases are shared with TRBD1. CDR3 length: 12 residues. V dropped 4 bases and J dropped 5; count of bases not matched to a gene: 0. Germline-derived CDR1 and CDR2 are SGHRS and YFSETQ. DNA of the CDR3: TGCGCCAGCAGCGGACAGGGGGAGACCCAGTACTTC. Translating it yields CASSGQGETQYF.

This chain links TRBV5-6 with TRBJ2-1; 9 bases map to TRBD2. CDR1 and CDR2 (germline): SGHDT, YYEEEE. The ends lost 0 bases at V and 6 bases at J; junction bases unmatched: 13. The CDR3 runs 18 residues. The CDR3 DNA follows: TGTGCCAGCAGCTTGGGCCTAGCGGGAACCCCGAGGGGCAATGAGCAGTTCTTC. Protein sequence: CASSLGLAGTPRGNEQFF.